A selection of T cell receptor beta chains follows, all from one sample in a study of beta chain features in type 1 diabetes. Method: immunoSEQ multiplex PCR; TCRdb's copy keeps in-frame clones and lacks some. The table lists approximately 400,000 clones, approximately 16% of them singletons. The sample consisted of naive CD4+ T cells from blood. Receptor source: a woman between 18 and 29 years old in good health. The CDR3 runs from the conserved cysteine through the conserved F or W. The order of the fields is V gene, clone size, J gene, D gene, CDR3 protein, CDR3 DNA. A D gene is named only where the DNA matches it firmly. Rows may omit the clone size; those that give it use once, few, many or a size class.

V: TRBV30; size: few; J: TRBJ2-5; D: TRBD1; CDR3: CAWSFPTGSRKTQYF; DNA: TGTGCCTGGAGTTTTCCGACAGGGTCGAGGAAGACCCAGTACTTC
V: TRBV29-1; size: .; J: TRBJ1-3; D: .; CDR3: CSVELVREDTIYF; DNA: TGCAGCGTTGAATTAGTAAGGGAGGACACCATATATTTT
V: TRBV30; size: .; J: TRBJ1-2; D: TRBD1; CDR3: CAWRGQGLYGYTF; DNA: TGTGCCTGGAGAGGACAGGGACTCTATGGCTACACCTTC
V: TRBV7-9; size: .; J: TRBJ2-2; D: .; CDR3: CASSSPPLGQNTGELFF; DNA: TGTGCCAGCAGCTCCCCCCCCCTGGGACAGAACACCGGGGAGCTGTTTTTT
V: TRBV21-1; size: few; J: TRBJ2-1; D: .; CDR3: CASMGSCGLEQFF; DNA: TGTGCCAGCATGGGTTCGTGCGGACTGGAGCAGTTCTTC
V: TRBV30; size: .; J: TRBJ2-7; D: .; CDR3: CAWSVFSTYEQYF; DNA: TGTGCCTGGAGTGTATTCTCTACCTACGAGCAGTACTTC
V: TRBV7-2; size: .; J: TRBJ2-1; D: TRBD1; CDR3: CASRSDGTGLNEQFF; DNA: TGTGCCAGCAGGTCAGACGGGACAGGGCTCAATGAGCAGTTCTTC
V: TRBV30; size: .; J: TRBJ1-1; D: .; CDR3: CAWSLQDLEAFF; DNA: TGTGCCTGGAGTTTACAGGACCTTGAAGCTTTCTTT
V: TRBV14; size: few; J: TRBJ2-1; D: TRBD1; CDR3: CASSDRDRGLSEQFF; DNA: TGTGCCAGCAGTGACCGGGACAGGGGGCTCAGTGAGCAGTTCTTC
V: TRBV7-9; size: few; J: TRBJ1-2; D: .; CDR3: CASSIQSYGYTF; DNA: TGTGCCAGCAGCATACAGAGCTATGGCTACACCTTC
V: TRBV28; size: .; J: TRBJ1-4; D: TRBD1; CDR3: CASRSTLGQGNEKLFF; DNA: TGTGCCAGCAGATCTACATTGGGACAGGGAAATGAAAAACTGTTTTTT
V: TRBV9; size: .; J: TRBJ2-5; D: TRBD2; CDR3: CASSVDLAGVGTQYF; DNA: TGTGCCAGCAGCGTAGATCTAGCGGGAGTCGGGACCCAGTACTTC
V: TRBV4-1; size: few; J: TRBJ2-7; D: .; CDR3: CASSQDVRKRAGTSLYEQYF; DNA: TGCGCCAGCAGCCAAGATGTTCGGAAAAGAGCCGGGACTTCACTCTACGAGCAGTACTTC
V: TRBV2; size: .; J: TRBJ1-2; D: TRBD1; CDR3: CAGPGQGANGYTF; DNA: TGTGCCGGCCCGGGACAGGGGGCTAATGGCTACACCTTC
V: TRBV5-4; size: few; J: TRBJ2-5; D: .; CDR3: CASSLASGGQETQYF; DNA: TGTGCCAGCAGCTTGGCCTCAGGGGGGCAAGAGACCCAGTACTTC